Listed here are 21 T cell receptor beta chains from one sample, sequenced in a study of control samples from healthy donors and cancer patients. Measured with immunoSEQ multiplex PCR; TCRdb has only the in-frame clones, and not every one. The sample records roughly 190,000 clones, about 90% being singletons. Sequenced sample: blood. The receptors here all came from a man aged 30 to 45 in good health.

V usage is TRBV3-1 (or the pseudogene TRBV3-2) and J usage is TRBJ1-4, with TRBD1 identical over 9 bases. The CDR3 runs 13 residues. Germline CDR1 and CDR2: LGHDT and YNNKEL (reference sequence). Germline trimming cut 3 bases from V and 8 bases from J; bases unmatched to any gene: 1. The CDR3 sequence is CASSQDRGEKLFF. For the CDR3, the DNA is TGTGCCAGCAGCCAGGACAGGGGAGAAAAACTGTTTTTT.

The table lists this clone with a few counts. The CDR3 DNA is TGTGCCACCATTACAGGAGATACGCAGTATTTT. This translates into CATITGDTQYF. The V and J genes are TRBV12-3 or TRBV12-4 and TRBJ2-3, with TRBD1 as a possible D gene (5 bases). This CDR3 has 11 residues. V was pared by 10 bases and J by 5 bases, with 10 bases between.

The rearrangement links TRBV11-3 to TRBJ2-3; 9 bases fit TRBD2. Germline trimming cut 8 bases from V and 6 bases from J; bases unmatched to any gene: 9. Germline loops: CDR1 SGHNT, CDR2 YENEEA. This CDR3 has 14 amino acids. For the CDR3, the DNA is TGTGCCAGCCGCTGTTGCGGGGGGGCGGATACGCAGTATTTT. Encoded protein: CASRCCGGADTQYF. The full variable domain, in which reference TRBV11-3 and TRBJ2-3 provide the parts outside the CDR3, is EAGVVQSPRYKIIEKKQPVAFWCNPISGHNTLYWYLQNLGQGPELLIRYENEEAVDDSQLPKDRFSAERLKGVDSTLKIQPAELGDSAVYLCASRCCGGADTQYFGPGTRLTVL.

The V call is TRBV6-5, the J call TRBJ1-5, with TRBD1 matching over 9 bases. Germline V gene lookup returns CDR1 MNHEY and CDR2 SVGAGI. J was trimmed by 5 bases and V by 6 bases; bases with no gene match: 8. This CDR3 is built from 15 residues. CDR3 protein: CASRALQGADQPQHF. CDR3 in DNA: TGTGCCAGCAGGGCATTACAGGGGGCGGATCAGCCCCAGCATTTT.

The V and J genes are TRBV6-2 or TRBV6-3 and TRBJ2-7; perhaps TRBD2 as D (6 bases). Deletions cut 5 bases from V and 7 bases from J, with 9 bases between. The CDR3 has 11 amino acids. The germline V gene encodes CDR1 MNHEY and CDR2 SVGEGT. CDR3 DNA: TGTGCCAGCAGTCAAGGAGGGGAGCAGTACTTC. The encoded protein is CASSQGGEQYF.

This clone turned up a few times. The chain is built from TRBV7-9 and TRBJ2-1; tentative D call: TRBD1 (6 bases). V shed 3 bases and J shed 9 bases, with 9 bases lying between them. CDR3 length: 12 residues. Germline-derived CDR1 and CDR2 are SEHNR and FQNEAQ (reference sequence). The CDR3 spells CASSFDRLEQFF. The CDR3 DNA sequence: TGTGCCAGCAGCTTTGACAGGCTTGAGCAGTTCTTC.

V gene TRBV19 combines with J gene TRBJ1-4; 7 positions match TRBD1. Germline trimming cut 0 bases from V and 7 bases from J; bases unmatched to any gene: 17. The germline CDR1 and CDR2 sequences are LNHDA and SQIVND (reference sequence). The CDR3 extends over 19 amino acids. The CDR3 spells CASSIEVTGNRILAEKLFF. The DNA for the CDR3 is TGTGCCAGTAGTATAGAGGTGACAGGGAATCGGATTCTAGCTGAAAAACTGTTTTTT.

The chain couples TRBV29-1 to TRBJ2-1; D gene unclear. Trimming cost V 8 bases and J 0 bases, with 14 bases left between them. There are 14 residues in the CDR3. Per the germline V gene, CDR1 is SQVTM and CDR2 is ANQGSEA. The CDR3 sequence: CSSAFSSSYNEQFF. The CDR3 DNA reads TGCAGCTCGGCGTTTTCTAGCTCCTACAATGAGCAGTTCTTC.

CDR3 in amino acids: CASSFEEDRWEEGYTF. DNA of the CDR3: TGCGCCAGCAGCTTCGAAGAGGACAGATGGGAGGAAGGCTACACCTTC. The chain combines TRBV5-1 with TRBJ1-2; tentatively, D is TRBD1 (6 bases). Between the trimmed V and J ends, which lost 2 bases and 8 bases, there was a span of 22 bases. This CDR3 is 16 amino acids long. Germline V gives CDR1 SGHRS, CDR2 YFSETQ.

This chain's CDR3 is CASSSTRGLAGTTGELFF. CDR3 in DNA: TGCGCCAGCAGCTCGACTAGAGGGCTAGCGGGGACAACCGGGGAGCTGTTTTTT. The chain couples TRBV5-1 to TRBJ2-2; 9 bases line up with TRBD2. V lost 3 bases, J lost 5 bases, and 14 bases stayed unmatched. The CDR3 extends over 18 amino acids. Germline V lookup: CDR1 SGHRS, CDR2 YFSETQ.

CDR3 loop: CASSQVPGGPYEQYF. The CDR3 DNA is TGTGCCAGCAGCCAAGTGCCAGGGGGTCCCTACGAGCAGTACTTC. The chain carries TRBV3-1 (or the pseudogene TRBV3-2) and TRBJ2-7; 7 nucleotides align to TRBD1. Germline V gives CDR1 LGHDT, CDR2 YNNKEL (reference sequence). V shed 1 base and J 2 bases; nucleotides not matched to a gene: 5. This CDR3 has 15 residues.

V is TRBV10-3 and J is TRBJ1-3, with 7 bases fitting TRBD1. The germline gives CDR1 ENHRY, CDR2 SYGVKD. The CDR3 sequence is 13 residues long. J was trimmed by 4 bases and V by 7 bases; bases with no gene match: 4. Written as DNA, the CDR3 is TGTGCCATCACCGCGGGACAGGGAAACACCATATATTTT. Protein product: CAITAGQGNTIYF.

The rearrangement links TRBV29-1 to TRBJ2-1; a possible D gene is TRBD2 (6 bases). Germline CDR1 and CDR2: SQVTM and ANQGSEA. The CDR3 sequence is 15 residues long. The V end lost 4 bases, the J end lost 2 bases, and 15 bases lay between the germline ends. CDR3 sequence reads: CSVVRLTGAYNEQFF. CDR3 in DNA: TGCAGCGTTGTGCGCTTAACGGGGGCCTACAATGAGCAGTTCTTC.

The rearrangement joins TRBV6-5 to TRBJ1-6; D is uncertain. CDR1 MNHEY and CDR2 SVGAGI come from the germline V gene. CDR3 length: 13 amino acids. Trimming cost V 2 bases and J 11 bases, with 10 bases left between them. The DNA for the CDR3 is TGTGCCAGCAGTTACGTGAGAGGAACACCCCTCCACTTT. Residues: CASSYVRGTPLHF.

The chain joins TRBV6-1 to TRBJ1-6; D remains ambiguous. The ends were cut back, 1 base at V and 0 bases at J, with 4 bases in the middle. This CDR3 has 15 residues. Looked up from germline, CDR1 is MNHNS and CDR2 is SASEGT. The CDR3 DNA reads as TGTGCCAGCAGTGAAGGGGTCTCCTATAATTCACCCCTCCACTTT. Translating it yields CASSEGVSYNSPLHF.

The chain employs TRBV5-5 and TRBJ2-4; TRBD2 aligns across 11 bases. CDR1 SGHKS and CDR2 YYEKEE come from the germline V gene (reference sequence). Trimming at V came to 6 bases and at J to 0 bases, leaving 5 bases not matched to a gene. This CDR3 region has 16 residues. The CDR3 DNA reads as TGTGCCAGCACCCTTAGCGGGGGGGTAGCCAAAAACATTCAGTACTTC. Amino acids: CASTLSGGVAKNIQYF.

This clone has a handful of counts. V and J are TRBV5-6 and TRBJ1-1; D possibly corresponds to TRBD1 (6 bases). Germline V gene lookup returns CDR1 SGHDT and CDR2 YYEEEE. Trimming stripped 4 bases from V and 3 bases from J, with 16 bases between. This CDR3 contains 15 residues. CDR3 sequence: CASSEAGVEYTEAFF. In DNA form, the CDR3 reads TGTGCCAGCAGCGAGGCAGGGGTAGAGTACACTGAAGCTTTCTTT.

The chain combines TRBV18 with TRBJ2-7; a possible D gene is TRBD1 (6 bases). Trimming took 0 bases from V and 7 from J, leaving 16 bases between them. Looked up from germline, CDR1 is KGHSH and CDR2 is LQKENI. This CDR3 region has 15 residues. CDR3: CASSPPGARVGEQYF. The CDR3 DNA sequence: TGTGCCAGCTCACCACCGGGGGCCAGGGTCGGGGAGCAGTACTTC.

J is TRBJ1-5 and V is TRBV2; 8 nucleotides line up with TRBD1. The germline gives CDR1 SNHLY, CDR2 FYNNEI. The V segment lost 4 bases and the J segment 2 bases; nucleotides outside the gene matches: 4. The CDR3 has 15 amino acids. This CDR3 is CASSGLQGGNQPQHF. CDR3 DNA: TGTGCCAGCAGTGGACTACAGGGGGGCAATCAGCCCCAGCATTTT.

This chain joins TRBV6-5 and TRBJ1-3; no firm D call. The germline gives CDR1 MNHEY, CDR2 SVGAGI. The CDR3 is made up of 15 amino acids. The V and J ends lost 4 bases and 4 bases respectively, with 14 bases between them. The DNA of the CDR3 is TGTGCCAGCAGTTCTCGGGGTCCTGGCGGAAACACCATATATTTT. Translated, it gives CASSSRGPGGNTIYF.

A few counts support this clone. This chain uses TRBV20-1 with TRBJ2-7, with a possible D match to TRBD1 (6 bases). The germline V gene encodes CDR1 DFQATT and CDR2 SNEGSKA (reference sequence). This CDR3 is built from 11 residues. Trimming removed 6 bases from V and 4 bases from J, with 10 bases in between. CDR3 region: CSAYGQYEQYF. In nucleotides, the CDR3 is TGCAGTGCGTACGGACAGTACGAGCAGTACTTC.